Below, 31 T cell receptor beta chains from the same sample are listed, as sequenced in a study of blood T cell repertoires in COVID-19. Clones were sequenced by immunoSEQ multiplex PCR, and TCRdb holds only the in-frame ones, with some missing. The sample holds about 180,000 clones; roughly 85% are singletons and the top ten take more than 3%. Sequencing was carried out using peripheral blood. These receptor sequences come from a man between 60 and 75 years old with acute or convalescent COVID-19.

The chain has TRBV14 and TRBJ2-1, with D unresolved. This CDR3 region has 12 residues. Trimming stripped 0 bases from V and 10 bases from J, with 7 bases between. Germline V CDR1 and CDR2: SGHDN, FVKESK. The CDR3 protein is CASSQDPREQFF. The CDR3 DNA reads TGTGCCAGCAGCCAAGATCCACGGGAGCAGTTCTTC.

This CDR3 is CASSRTSRRETQYF. The DNA of the CDR3 is TGTGCCAGCAGCCGGACTAGCAGGCGGGAGACCCAGTACTTC. The chain has TRBV27 and TRBJ2-5; 8 bases fit TRBD2. CDR1 and CDR2 (germline): MNHEY, SMNVEV (reference sequence). J was trimmed by 5 bases and V by 6 bases; bases with no gene match: 8. There are 14 residues in the CDR3.

The J gene is TRBJ1-2, the V gene TRBV7-2, with 8 bases lining up with TRBD1. Germline-derived CDR1 and CDR2 are SGHTA and FQGNSA. The CDR3 spans 14 residues. The junction had 3 bases not matched to a gene; V was cut back by 1 base and J by 5 bases. CDR3 in amino acids: CASSLGTGRYGYTF. In nucleotides, the CDR3 is TGTGCCAGCAGCTTAGGGACAGGGCGGTATGGCTACACCTTC.

The chain joins TRBV2 to TRBJ1-6; possible D gene TRBD1, 5 bases. The CDR3 has 14 residues. The germline V gene has CDR1 SNHLY and CDR2 FYNNEI. Trimming pared 2 bases from V and 8 bases from J, leaving 10 bases between. The CDR3 sequence: CASSESGGDSPLHF. Here the CDR3 DNA reads TGTGCCAGCAGTGAATCCGGGGGGGATTCACCCCTCCACTTT.

V and J are TRBV20-1 and TRBJ1-1; the D is unclear. Trimming took 5 bases from V and 1 from J, leaving 5 bases between them. The CDR3 is 11 amino acids. Germline CDR1 DFQATT, CDR2 SNEGSKA (reference sequence). The CDR3 reads CSALKNTEAFF. The DNA for the CDR3 is TGCAGTGCTCTTAAGAACACTGAAGCTTTCTTT.

This chain joins TRBV5-4 and TRBJ1-1; TRBD1 is a possible D gene (5 bases). V was trimmed by 4 bases and J by 1 base, leaving 11 bases between them. This CDR3 contains 14 residues. Germline CDR1 SGHNT, CDR2 YYREEE (reference sequence). CDR3 in DNA: TGTGCCAGCAGCCCCAGGGCTCCGAACACTGAAGCTTTCTTT. Residues: CASSPRAPNTEAFF.

A note on this clone: This sample includes further DNA sequences coding for the same CDR3. The chain employs TRBV7-2 and TRBJ2-7, with TRBD2 matching over 13 bases. The J segment lost 2 bases and the V segment lost 5 bases, leaving 6 bases of the junction unmatched. In germline, CDR1 is SGHTA, CDR2 FQGNSA. The CDR3 sequence is 16 residues long. DNA of the CDR3: TGTGCCAGCAGCCGGGGGACTAGCGGGATGCCCTACGAGCAGTACTTC. As protein: CASSRGTSGMPYEQYF.

The rearrangement uses TRBV20-1 and TRBJ1-1; no definite D call. With 1 base removed from V and 6 bases from J, the gap between germline ends came to 6 bases. The CDR3 covers 11 residues. Germline V gene sequence: CDR1 DFQATT, CDR2 SNEGSKA (reference sequence). This CDR3 is CSARGSAEAFF. CDR3 DNA sequence: TGCAGTGCTAGAGGGAGCGCTGAAGCTTTCTTT.

This clone was picked up one time. The V gene is TRBV7-2, the J gene TRBJ1-4; a possible D gene is TRBD1 (5 bases). With 2 bases removed from V and 5 bases from J, the gap between germline ends came to 12 bases. CDR1 is SGHTA and CDR2 is FQGNSA in the germline V gene. The CDR3 is made up of 15 amino acids. The CDR3 sequence: CASSLLGGRNEKLFF. CDR3 coding DNA: TGTGCCAGCAGCTTATTGGGGGGAAGGAATGAAAAACTGTTTTTT.

This chain connects TRBV18 to TRBJ1-1, with TRBD1 as a possible D gene (5 bases). V was pared by 6 bases and J by 0 bases, with 14 bases between. The CDR3 sequence is 15 residues long. From germline, CDR1 is KGHSH and CDR2 LQKENI. The CDR3 region is CASSRQSNMNTEAFF. The DNA for the CDR3 is TGTGCCAGCTCGCGACAGAGTAACATGAACACTGAAGCTTTCTTT.

The chain links TRBV9 to TRBJ2-6; D not resolved. Germline loops: CDR1 SGDLS, CDR2 YYNGEE. The CDR3 totals 15 residues. V lost 3 bases, J lost 0 bases, and 7 bases lay in between. The CDR3 DNA is TGTGCCAGCAGCGGACTCGACTCTGGGGCCAACGTCCTGACTTTC. This encodes CASSGLDSGANVLTF.

The gene calls are TRBV28 and TRBJ1-2; TRBD1 is a possible D gene (5 bases). Germline CDR1 is MDHEN and CDR2 is SYDVKM. This CDR3 has 14 amino acids. Trimming left V 2 bases short and J 4 bases short, with 11 bases between. DNA for the CDR3: TGTGCCAGCAGTTTAGATCAGGGTCCCTATGGCTACACCTTC. Its translation is CASSLDQGPYGYTF.

This clone occurred once. The chain combines TRBV5-6 with TRBJ2-5, with D possibly matching TRBD2 (6 bases). The CDR3 has 14 amino acids. Deletions cut 4 bases from V and 5 bases from J, with 15 bases between. Germline CDR1 SGHDT, CDR2 YYEEEE. The CDR3 DNA reads TGTGCCAGCAGCACGACAGCGGGTACCGAGACCCAGTACTTC. Protein: CASSTTAGTETQYF.

The gene calls are TRBV9 and TRBJ2-5, with a possible D match to TRBD2 (6 bases). V was clipped by 0 bases and J by 5 bases, with 11 bases between them. The length of the CDR3 is 14 residues. CDR1 is SGDLS and CDR2 is YYNGEE in the germline V gene. The CDR3 loop is CASSVVGGTETQYF. The DNA of the CDR3 is TGTGCCAGCAGCGTAGTGGGGGGAACGGAGACCCAGTACTTC.

The genes are TRBV19 and TRBJ2-7, with 10 nucleotides matching TRBD1. The V and J ends lost 4 bases and 2 bases, in that order; junction bases with no gene match: 2. This CDR3 has 14 amino acids. Germline V lookup: CDR1 LNHDA, CDR2 SQIVND (reference sequence). CDR3 coding DNA: TGTGCCAGTAGTACCGGGACAGGGGCCTACGAGCAGTACTTC. Amino acids: CASSTGTGAYEQYF.

This clone came up once. J is TRBJ2-3 and V is TRBV19; TRBD2 matches 7 bases. CDR1 LNHDA and CDR2 SQIVND come from the germline V gene (reference sequence). There are 14 residues in the CDR3. J lost 3 bases, V lost 8 bases, and 8 bases had no gene match. The CDR3 DNA sequence: TGTGCCAGTCGGGAGGTGGGGGGGACAGATACGCAGTATTTT. As protein: CASREVGGTDTQYF.

V gene TRBV3-1 (or the pseudogene TRBV3-2) combines with J gene TRBJ2-7; TRBD1 matches at 8 bases. Germline V gives CDR1 LGHDT, CDR2 YNNKEL (reference sequence). The J segment lost 4 bases and the V segment lost 0 bases, leaving 8 bases of the junction unmatched. This CDR3 comprises 16 residues. Here the CDR3 DNA reads TGTGCCAGCAGCCAAGAGAGCGAGGACAGGGAGTACGAGCAGTACTTC. Its translation: CASSQESEDREYEQYF.

The CDR3 sequence: CASSRRMDRERNQPQHF. In DNA form, the CDR3 reads TGTGCCAGCAGCCGCCGGATGGACAGGGAGCGCAATCAGCCCCAGCATTTT. The chain is built from TRBV7-8 and TRBJ1-5; the match to TRBD1 covers 8 bases. The germline V gene has CDR1 SGHVS and CDR2 FQNEAQ. There are 17 residues in the CDR3. Germline trimming cut 5 bases from V and 2 bases from J; bases unmatched to any gene: 11.

The gene calls are TRBV7-9 and TRBJ1-4, with TRBD1 matching over 9 bases. The CDR3 contains 18 residues. The V gene end was trimmed by 1 base and the J gene end by 1 base; junction bases not matched to a gene: 7. The germline gives CDR1 SEHNR, CDR2 FQNEAQ (reference sequence). The CDR3 DNA reads as TGTGCCAGCAGCTTAGGCGAGACAGGGGGTGGAACTAATGAAAAACTGTTTTTT. It yields the protein CASSLGETGGGTNEKLFF.

The V call is TRBV5-1, the J call TRBJ2-7, with D possibly TRBD2 on 5 matching bases. Germline V lookup: CDR1 SGHRS, CDR2 YFSETQ. V lost 3 bases and J lost 2, with 12 bases in between. The CDR3 covers 14 residues. The DNA of the CDR3 is TGCGCCAGCAGCTCCCGGGATCCCCCCTACGAGCAGTACTTC. Its protein product is CASSSRDPPYEQYF.

This chain links TRBV9 with TRBJ2-1; a possible D gene is TRBD2 (5 bases). CDR1 is SGDLS and CDR2 is YYNGEE in the germline V gene. The CDR3 consists of 13 residues. Trimming left V 3 bases short and J 5 bases short, with 9 bases between. The CDR3 sequence is CASSETNNNEQFF. The CDR3, as DNA: TGTGCCAGCAGCGAGACTAATAACAATGAGCAGTTCTTC.

This clone appeared a single time. The rearrangement joins TRBV6-2 or TRBV6-3 to TRBJ2-7; TRBD1 matches 7 bases. With 2 bases clipped from V and 7 bases from J, the junction kept 11 bases outside the gene matches. The germline V gene has CDR1 MNHEY and CDR2 SVGEGT. This CDR3 is built from 15 residues. The CDR3 here is CASSYRLDRVGEQYF. In DNA, the CDR3 is TGTGCCAGCAGTTACCGCCTTGACAGGGTTGGAGAGCAGTACTTC.

V is TRBV4-1 and J is TRBJ2-7; no firm D call. Trimming removed 3 bases from V and 1 base from J, with 10 bases in between. The germline CDR1 and CDR2 sequences are MGHRA and YSYEKL. CDR3 length: 14 amino acids. CDR3 in amino acids: CASSQGSGSYEQYF. The CDR3 DNA follows: TGCGCCAGCAGCCAGGGCTCTGGTTCCTACGAGCAGTACTTC.

The chain uses TRBV20-1 and TRBJ1-5, with a tentative D call TRBD1 (6 bases). Trimming pared 3 bases from V and 4 bases from J, leaving 10 bases between. In germline, CDR1 is DFQATT, CDR2 SNEGSKA (reference sequence). The CDR3 runs 13 residues. The DNA of the CDR3 is TGCAGTGCTAGTGGGGGGCGGAATCAGCCCCAGCATTTT. The encoded protein is CSASGGRNQPQHF.

The rearrangement uses TRBV5-1 and TRBJ2-7; possible D gene TRBD2, 5 bases. Germline CDR1 and CDR2: SGHRS and YFSETQ. V lost 2 bases to trimming and J lost 6 bases, with 9 bases between them. The CDR3 length is 12 residues. The DNA for the CDR3 is TGCGCCAGCAGCTTAGAGGGTCGCGAGCAGTACTTC. Protein product: CASSLEGREQYF.

CDR3 sequence reads: CASSLSGGSTDTQYF. In DNA form, the CDR3 reads TGCGCCAGCAGCTTGTCGGGCGGGAGCACAGATACGCAGTATTTT. The V and J genes are TRBV5-1 and TRBJ2-3; D may be TRBD2 (5 bases). The CDR3 has 15 amino acids. Germline CDR1 SGHRS, CDR2 YFSETQ. V lost 1 base to trimming and J lost 0 bases, with 9 bases between them.

The chain carries TRBV19 and TRBJ2-5; TRBD2 matches at 9 bases. Trimming took 3 bases from V and 4 from J; bases not matched to a gene: 9. The CDR3 covers 16 residues. Looked up from germline, CDR1 is LNHDA and CDR2 is SQIVND (reference sequence). The CDR3 DNA is TGTGCCAGTAGTATCCCTCCCGCGGGAGGGCGAGAGACCCAGTACTTC. Amino acids: CASSIPPAGGRETQYF. Supplemented by reference TRBV19 and TRBJ2-5, the full variable domain reads DGGITQSPKYLFRKEGQNVTLSCEQNLNHDAMYWYRQDPGQGLRLIYYSQIVNDFQKGDIAEGYSVSREKKESFPLTVTSAQKNPTAFYLCASSIPPAGGRETQYFGPGTRLLVL.

Only a few counts were recorded for this clone. J is TRBJ2-3 and V is TRBV2; 9 bases are a match to TRBD2. The CDR3 runs to 16 residues. Germline V CDR1 and CDR2: SNHLY, FYNNEI. The junction had 10 bases not matched to a gene; V was cut back by 8 bases and J by 1 base. The CDR3 DNA follows: TGTGCCAGCCTGCTAGGCGGGACTAGCCGCACAGATACGCAGTATTTT. This gives the protein CASLLGGTSRTDTQYF.

The V gene is TRBV28, the J gene TRBJ1-5, with D perhaps TRBD1 (5 bases). This CDR3 region has 15 residues. The germline V gene encodes CDR1 MDHEN and CDR2 SYDVKM. V was clipped by 8 bases and J by 1 base, with 15 bases between them. The CDR3 region is CASLEVDKSNQPQHF. The CDR3 coding sequence is TGTGCCAGCCTCGAGGTGGACAAGAGCAATCAGCCCCAGCATTTT.

The chain recombines TRBV28 with TRBJ2-3; perhaps TRBD2 as D (5 bases). The V gene lost 6 bases and the J gene lost 2 bases, with 9 bases spanning the gap. The CDR3 covers 13 residues. Germline-derived CDR1 and CDR2 are MDHEN and SYDVKM. The CDR3 reads CASSEGHTDTQYF. The CDR3 bases are TGTGCCAGCAGCGAGGGCCACACAGATACGCAGTATTTT.

CDR3 bases: TGTGCCAGCAGTTTCAGCACCGGGGAGCTGTTTTTT. This codes for CASSFSTGELFF. The V and J genes are TRBV27 and TRBJ2-2; D uncertain. CDR3 length: 12 amino acids. Germline V gene lookup returns CDR1 MNHEY and CDR2 SMNVEV (reference sequence). With 3 bases removed from V and 4 bases from J, the gap between germline ends came to 3 bases.